A single sample is the source of the 13 T cell receptor beta chains below, sequenced in a study of cytomegalovirus exposure and HLA in healthy donors. Primers for the PCR totalled 60 Vbeta and 13 Jbeta. The method was immunoSEQ multiplex PCR; TCRdb's version includes in-frame clones alone and lacks a portion of them. Here the sample spans 30,000 to 45,000 clones, around 84% being singletons. Sample: PBMCs. The source is a woman under 30 in good health and CMV-seronegative.

The chain has TRBV28 and TRBJ1-6, with D perhaps TRBD1 (5 bases). V was shortened by 7 bases and J by 6 bases, with 7 bases between the two germline ends. CDR1 MDHEN and CDR2 SYDVKM come from the germline V gene. The CDR3 sequence is 12 residues long. CDR3 in amino acids: CASMGGNSPLHF. The CDR3 DNA reads as TGTGCCAGCATGGGGGGTAATTCACCCCTCCACTTT.

The chain recombines TRBV14 with TRBJ1-2, with 8 bases fitting TRBD1. Trimming took 4 bases from V and 8 from J; bases not matched to a gene: 6. The germline CDR1 and CDR2 sequences are SGHDN and FVKESK. The CDR3 is 13 amino acids. In nucleotides, the CDR3 is TGTGCCAGCAGCCCGGGACAGGCTTACGGCTACACCTTC. Its translation is CASSPGQAYGYTF.

This clone was found once. V is TRBV5-6 and J is TRBJ1-2; 9 nucleotides align to TRBD1. The CDR3 covers 12 residues. Trimming took 5 bases from V and 9 from J; bases not matched to a gene: 5. Germline V gene sequence: CDR1 SGHDT, CDR2 YYEEEE. The chain's CDR3 is CASRGTGSSYTF. CDR3 nucleotides: TGTGCCAGCAGGGGGACAGGGAGCAGCTACACCTTC.

The chain is built from TRBV6-6 and TRBJ2-2; D may be TRBD1 (5 bases). V was clipped by 6 bases and J by 3 bases, with 8 bases between them. CDR1 MNHNY and CDR2 SVGAGI come from the germline V gene (reference sequence). This CDR3 is built from 13 residues. Here the CDR3 reads CASSLTDTGELFF. CDR3 DNA: TGTGCCAGCAGCTTGACAGACACCGGGGAGCTGTTTTTT.

As regards this clone: Other DNA sequences in the sample encode the same CDR3. V gene TRBV7-2 combines with J gene TRBJ1-6, with 7 bases identical to TRBD1. The CDR3 spans 14 residues. The V and J ends lost 4 bases and 8 bases, in that order; junction bases with no gene match: 5. In germline, CDR1 is SGHTA, CDR2 FQGNSA. CDR3 in DNA: TGTGCCAGCAGCTATGACAGGGAATATTCACCCCTCCACTTT. It yields the protein CASSYDREYSPLHF.

The chain links TRBV6-1 to TRBJ2-1; a weak D match, TRBD2 (6 bases). V lost 0 bases and J lost 2, with 11 bases in between. This CDR3 has 16 residues. CDR1 is MNHNS and CDR2 is SASEGT in the germline V gene. The CDR3 is CASSEAGRDPYNEQFF. DNA for the CDR3: TGTGCCAGCAGTGAAGCGGGGCGGGACCCCTACAATGAGCAGTTCTTC.

This clone was picked up a small number of times. The CDR3 protein is CASSQDSVSEAFF. The CDR3 nucleotides are TGCGCCAGCAGCCAAGATTCAGTCTCTGAAGCTTTCTTT. J is TRBJ1-1 and V is TRBV4-3; D remains ambiguous. V was clipped by 0 bases and J by 6 bases, with 8 bases between them. This CDR3 spans 13 amino acids. Germline CDR1 and CDR2: LGHNA and YSLEER.

V and J are TRBV19 and TRBJ2-6; D remains unclear. Germline V lookup: CDR1 LNHDA, CDR2 SQIVND (reference sequence). V gave up 7 bases and J gave up 0 bases, with 10 bases separating them. CDR3 length equals 15 residues. CDR3 loop: CASTPIDSGANVLTF. Written as DNA, the CDR3 is TGTGCCAGTACCCCTATAGACTCTGGGGCCAACGTCCTGACTTTC.

This clone was seen only once. CDR3 nucleotide sequence: TGTGCCAGCAGTTATACAGGGGGCGATGGCTACACCTTC. Amino acid sequence: CASSYTGGDGYTF. The chain employs TRBV2 and TRBJ1-2; 9 bases align to TRBD1. The V gene end was trimmed by 5 bases and the J gene end by 6 bases; junction bases not matched to a gene: 4. The CDR3 covers 13 residues. Germline V CDR1 and CDR2: SNHLY, FYNNEI.

Notes on this clone: A junction end diverges from the germline sequence, so it may reflect a read error. V gene TRBV19 combines with J gene TRBJ1-5; D call uncertain. Per the germline V gene, CDR1 is LNHDA and CDR2 is SQIVND (reference sequence). The CDR3 is made up of 16 amino acids. The CDR3 DNA is TGTGCCCTTCTCGTCGGTAGTGCTAATAGCAATCAGCCCCAGAATTTT. Residues: CALLVGSANSNQPQNF. The entire variable domain, with the rest obtained from reference TRBV19 and TRBJ1-5, is as follows: DGGITQSPKYLFRKEGQNVTLSCEQNLNHDAMYWYRQDPGQGLRLIYYSQIVNDFQKGDIAEGYSVSREKKESFPLTVTSAQKNPTAFYLCALLVGSANSNQPQNFGDGTRLSIL.

The genes are TRBV6-4 and TRBJ1-1; D is unclear. Germline V lookup: CDR1 MRHNA, CDR2 SNTAGT. V was trimmed by 3 bases and J by 2 bases, leaving 7 bases between them. This CDR3 has 13 amino acids. This chain's CDR3 is CASSERANTEAFF. The CDR3 DNA sequence: TGTGCCAGCAGTGAGCGGGCCAACACTGAAGCTTTCTTT.

The gene calls are TRBV6-5 and TRBJ2-5; maybe TRBD2 (7 bases). V was clipped by 0 bases and J by 4 bases, with 9 bases between them. The CDR3 runs 14 residues. CDR1 MNHEY and CDR2 SVGAGI come from the germline V gene. CDR3 in amino acids: CASSYSRGGETQYF. The CDR3, as DNA: TGTGCCAGCAGTTACTCGAGGGGGGGAGAGACCCAGTACTTC.

The chain combines TRBV19 with TRBJ2-5; 9 bases line up with TRBD1. The last part of the DNA fits TRBJ2-7 better; the J call may be wrong. Germline-derived CDR1 and CDR2 are LNHDA and SQIVND (reference sequence). The CDR3 sequence is 14 residues long. For the CDR3, the DNA is TGTGCCAGTAGTCCGGGACAGGGCGCCTACGAGCAGTACTTC. Amino acids: CASSPGQGAYEQYF.